This T cell receptor (beta chain) is from a study of blood T cells in healthy people across ages. Every sample gave at least 6 micrograms of total RNA when it was extracted. It was with a sample-barcoded 5' primer and a J-beta primer mix that a second PCR of roughly 6 to 12 cycles was run. A tag from a template-switch adaptor with 12 random nucleotides marked each cDNA molecule. No fewer than 2.5 million CDR3-containing paired-end reads came from each sample. TCRdb itself ran the 5' RACE reads through MiXCR, one entry per CDR3 protein. Among some 1.4 million distinct CDR3 sequences listed, roughly 45% were seen once. Regarding the study as a whole: Donors of long life had a larger count of naive CD4+ cells and greater diversity than aged donors.

A note on this clonotype: As yet, its antigen is unknown.

The clonotype comes from a woman younger than 30 in good health. Material: blood.

The CDR3 sequence is CASSLEWAGNSQETQYF. In DNA form, the CDR3 reads TGTGCCAGCAGCTTAGAGTGGGCAGGGAATTCCCAAGAGACCCAGTACTTC. The chain employs TRBV7-8 and TRBJ2-5, with D possibly matching TRBD1 (5 bases). The germline V gene encodes CDR1 SGHVS and CDR2 FQNEAQ. CDR3 length: 17 residues. Trimming removed 1 base from V and 1 base from J, with 16 bases in between.